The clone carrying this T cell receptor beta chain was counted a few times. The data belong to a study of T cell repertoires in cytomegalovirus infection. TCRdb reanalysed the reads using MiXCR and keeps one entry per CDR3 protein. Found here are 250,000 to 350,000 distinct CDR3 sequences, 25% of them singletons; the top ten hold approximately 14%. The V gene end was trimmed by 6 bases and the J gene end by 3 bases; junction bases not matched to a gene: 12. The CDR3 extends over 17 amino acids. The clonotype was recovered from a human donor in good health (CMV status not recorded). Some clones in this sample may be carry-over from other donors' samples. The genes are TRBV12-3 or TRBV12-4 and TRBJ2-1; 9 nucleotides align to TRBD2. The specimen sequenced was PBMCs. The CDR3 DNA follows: TGTGCCAGCAGCCTTGGGGGTCGGACTAGCGTCTACAATGAGCAGTTCTTC. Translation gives CASSLGGRTSVYNEQFF.